This TCR beta chain comes out of a study of T-cell memory formation after mild COVID-19. Whole-study findings and limits: Day 15 to 85 contracting clones showed balanced CD4/CD8; day 15 to 37 expanders favored CD4+.

The junction had 3 bases not matched to a gene; V was cut back by 4 bases and J by 5 bases. This CDR3 spans 13 amino acids. CDR1 is SGHRS and CDR2 is YFSETQ in the germline V gene. On this clonotype itself: What it recognizes is unknown.

One entry per CDR3 protein, called by TCRdb with MiXCR from the 5' RACE reads. The data show over 350,000 distinct CDR3 sequences, 24% seen once. The specimen sequenced was PBMCs or a T cell subset sorted from them (not recorded which). This receptor was taken from an adult woman who had mild COVID-19 (a few samples of this study predate the infection). Cell type and time point are not known. The chain links TRBV5-1 to TRBJ2-4, with 7 positions matching TRBD1. The CDR3: CASSPGQQNIQYF. The CDR3 DNA is TGCGCCAGCAGCCCGGGACAGCAAAACATTCAGTACTTC.